This T cell receptor (beta chain) was retrieved from a study of T cell repertoires in cytomegalovirus infection. This clonotype was found many times. Its antigen is not known. Using its own MiXCR run on the reads, TCRdb lists one record per CDR3 protein. The data hold more than 250,000 distinct CDR3 sequences, with 25% observed a single time. Germline V gene sequence: CDR1 SGHTA, CDR2 FQGNSA. V lost 5 bases, J lost 5 bases, and 8 bases lay in between. CDR3 length: 12 residues. Sample: cultured PBMCs, taken from culture after CMV antigen stimulation. The source is a human donor in good health (CMV status not recorded). Some clones in this sample may be carry-over from other donors' samples. The V gene is TRBV7-2, the J gene TRBJ2-3; no reliable D call. CDR3 sequence (DNA): TGTGCCAGCAGCCCCGTTATAGATACGCAGTATTTT. It translates to CASSPVIDTQYF.